This passage covers 25 T cell receptor beta chains from one sample sequenced in a study of blood T cell repertoires in COVID-19 (dated by TCRdb to 2020 to 2022). The protocol used for the library was the immunoSEQ multiplex PCR assay. Imported from immuneACCESS, the table was reduced by TCRdb to in-frame sequences with V and J called. These copies leave out some clones; in studies compared against another copy, an unresolved V gene accounts for under half, and the cause of the remainder is not known. The sample yields about 130,000 clones; 75% to 85% were counted once. The top ten clones comprise about 40% of the sample. Specimen: peripheral blood. Receptors were obtained from a man aged 35 to 55 with active or convalescent COVID-19.

V gene TRBV11-3 combines with J gene TRBJ2-2, with a possible D match to TRBD2 (6 bases). Germline CDR1 and CDR2: SGHNT and YENEEA. The germline V and J ends were trimmed by 5 bases and 9 bases, with 19 bases remaining between them. This CDR3 spans 15 amino acids. For the CDR3, the DNA is TGTGCCAGCAGCCAGGGAGGAGAGTCTGGCCGGGAGCTGTTTTTT. Translated, it gives CASSQGGESGRELFF.

The chain joins TRBV5-1 to TRBJ2-1; 7 bases line up with TRBD2. The CDR3 covers 15 residues. Germline CDR1 reads SGHRS; CDR2 reads YFSETQ. Germline trimming cut 5 bases from V and 0 bases from J; bases unmatched to any gene: 5. The CDR3 region has the DNA TGCGCCAGCAGTTTAGCGGGTGACTCCTACAATGAGCAGTTCTTC. Its protein product is CASSLAGDSYNEQFF.

This rearrangement joins TRBV24-1 to TRBJ2-3; TRBD2 matches 9 bases. The CDR3 has 14 amino acids. Germline V gene sequence: CDR1 KGHDR, CDR2 SFDVKD. V lost 12 bases and J lost 3; bases outside the gene matches: 9. The DNA for the CDR3 is TGTGCCGTCAGTGGCGGGAGGGTAACAGATACGCAGTATTTT. Its translation is CAVSGGRVTDTQYF.

J is TRBJ1-1 and V is TRBV2; 7 positions agree with TRBD1. V gave up 10 bases and J gave up 4 bases; unmatched junction bases: 6. Germline V gene sequence: CDR1 SNHLY, CDR2 FYNNEI. CDR3 size: 12 residues. This chain's CDR3 is CAIQGVSTEAFF. CDR3 nucleotide sequence: TGTGCCATCCAGGGGGTCTCCACTGAAGCTTTCTTT.

This chain uses TRBV18 with TRBJ2-2; D is undetermined. Germline CDR1 reads KGHSH; CDR2 reads LQKENI. CDR3 size: 14 residues. Trimming took off 6 bases at V and 5 bases at J, with 13 bases between the two ends. The CDR3 sequence is CASSADRETGELFF. Written as DNA, the CDR3 is TGTGCCAGCTCCGCGGATCGAGAAACCGGGGAGCTGTTTTTT.

In its sample, this clone was seen once. This chain uses TRBV28 with TRBJ2-1; unclear D gene. Trimming removed 6 bases at V and 4 bases at J, with 4 bases between. Germline CDR1 reads MDHEN; CDR2 reads SYDVKM. This CDR3 has 11 amino acids. The CDR3 coding sequence is TGTGCCAGCAGCCTTTACAATGAGCAGTTCTTC. As protein: CASSLYNEQFF.

This chain joins TRBV5-1 and TRBJ2-1; 9 bases map to TRBD1. V shed 1 base and J 5 bases; nucleotides not matched to a gene: 7. There are 16 residues in the CDR3. The germline CDR1 and CDR2 sequences are SGHRS and YFSETQ. The CDR3 nucleotides read TGCGCCAGCAGCTTGCCCAGACGACAGGGGGACAATGAGCAGTTCTTC. This gives the protein CASSLPRRQGDNEQFF.

The J gene is TRBJ1-1, the V gene TRBV11-3, with 9 bases identical to TRBD1. The CDR3 has 16 residues. The germline gives CDR1 SGHNT, CDR2 YENEEA. After removal of 6 bases from V and 0 bases from J, the junction contained 8 bases not matched to a gene. The DNA of the CDR3 is TGTGCCAGCAGTCTGGACAGGGGAAACATGAACACTGAAGCTTTCTTT. This gives the protein CASSLDRGNMNTEAFF.

This clone has just a few counts. This chain uses TRBV2 with TRBJ1-2, with a tentative D call TRBD1 (6 bases). V dropped 2 bases and J dropped 5 bases, with 6 bases sitting between them. CDR3 length: 12 residues. Germline assignment: CDR1 SNHLY and CDR2 FYNNEI. The CDR3 reads CASSEQGYGYTF. The DNA of the CDR3 is TGTGCCAGCAGTGAACAGGGGTATGGCTACACCTTC.

In its sample, this clone was seen once. The chain is built from TRBV7-9 and TRBJ2-3; 8 bases fit TRBD2. The CDR3 sequence is 17 residues long. Germline assignment: CDR1 SEHNR and CDR2 FQNEAQ (reference sequence). The J segment lost 1 base and the V segment lost 3 bases, leaving 9 bases of the junction unmatched. The CDR3 loop reads CASSFNLVGGGTDTQYF. CDR3 nucleotides: TGTGCCAGCAGCTTCAACCTTGTCGGGGGGGGCACAGATACGCAGTATTTT.

This chain connects TRBV18 to TRBJ2-5; 8 nucleotides agree with TRBD1. Germline CDR1 KGHSH, CDR2 LQKENI. Unmatched junction bases numbered 9, after V lost 4 bases and J lost 2 bases. The CDR3 runs to 16 residues. The CDR3 DNA follows: TGTGCCAGCTCACTATCCCCCGGACAGGGACAAGAGACCCAGTACTTC. Translating it yields CASSLSPGQGQETQYF.

This clone showed up just a few times. The rearrangement uses TRBV19 and TRBJ1-1; 7 bases map to TRBD1. This CDR3 comprises 14 residues. V lost 4 bases, J lost 6 bases, and 8 bases stayed unmatched. Germline CDR1 is LNHDA and CDR2 is SQIVND (reference sequence). CDR3 sequence: CASSRQGVSAEAFF. DNA of the CDR3: TGTGCCAGTAGTAGACAGGGCGTTTCGGCTGAAGCTTTCTTT.

The chain combines TRBV19 with TRBJ2-7; D is uncertain. The CDR3 extends over 15 amino acids. CDR1 and CDR2 from the germline V gene are LNHDA and SQIVND (reference sequence). V was shortened by 0 bases and J by 6 bases, with 15 bases between the two germline ends. The CDR3 region is CASSIDTFEAREQYF. The CDR3 DNA is TGTGCCAGTAGTATAGATACGTTCGAGGCGCGCGAGCAGTACTTC. Using reference TRBV19 and TRBJ2-7 for the parts outside the CDR3, the full variable domain is DGGITQSPKYLFRKEGQNVTLSCEQNLNHDAMYWYRQDPGQGLRLIYYSQIVNDFQKGDIAEGYSVSREKKESFPLTVTSAQKNPTAFYLCASSIDTFEAREQYFGPGTRLTVT.

This clone was seen only once. The V gene is TRBV27, the J gene TRBJ1-4; D might be TRBD1 (5 bases). The germline gives CDR1 MNHEY, CDR2 SMNVEV (reference sequence). The ends were cut back, 0 bases at V and 7 bases at J, with 12 bases in the middle. This CDR3 contains 15 residues. Written as DNA, the CDR3 is TGTGCCAGCAGTTTATCCCGCCGGGGGGGTGAAAAACTGTTTTTT. It specifies CASSLSRRGGEKLFF.

The chain couples TRBV29-1 to TRBJ1-2; 10 positions match TRBD1. This CDR3 has 15 amino acids. Germline V gene data show CDR1 as SQVTM and CDR2 as ANQGSEA. Trimming took 5 bases from V and 0 from J; bases not matched to a gene: 6. CDR3 DNA sequence: TGCAGCGTTCCGGGACAGGGGACAGCTAACTATGGCTACACCTTC. Protein sequence: CSVPGQGTANYGYTF.

This sequence joins TRBV6-5 and TRBJ1-5; unclear D gene. The CDR3 covers 13 residues. The germline V and J ends were trimmed by 2 bases and 3 bases, with 5 bases remaining between them. Germline V gene sequence: CDR1 MNHEY, CDR2 SVGAGI. This CDR3 reads CASSYDTNQPQHF. The DNA for the CDR3 is TGTGCCAGCAGTTACGACACCAATCAGCCCCAGCATTTT.

The rearrangement joins TRBV6-5 to TRBJ2-1; 8 bases agree with TRBD2. There are 14 residues in the CDR3. Germline CDR1 reads MNHEY; CDR2 reads SVGAGI. J was trimmed by 10 bases and V by 0 bases; bases with no gene match: 5. The CDR3 sequence is CASSYSTVAGEQFF. The CDR3 DNA reads as TGTGCCAGCAGTTACTCGACGGTAGCGGGAGAGCAGTTCTTC.

The chain links TRBV4-1 to TRBJ2-6; possibly TRBD1 for D (5 bases). This CDR3 is 16 amino acids long. With 0 bases removed from V and 2 bases from J, the gap between germline ends came to 8 bases. Germline loops: CDR1 MGHRA, CDR2 YSYEKL. This chain's CDR3 is CASSQEGVPGANVLTF. The CDR3 DNA reads TGCGCCAGCAGCCAAGAAGGGGTCCCTGGGGCCAACGTCCTGACTTTC.

The chain carries TRBV7-6 and TRBJ2-3; 7 bases match TRBD2. CDR1 is SGHVS and CDR2 is FNYEAQ in the germline V gene. The V segment lost 1 base and the J segment 2 bases; nucleotides outside the gene matches: 3. The CDR3 is 15 amino acids. CDR3 nucleotide sequence: TGTGCCAGCAGCTTAGGAGCGGGATTCACAGATACGCAGTATTTT. It specifies CASSLGAGFTDTQYF. The variable domain in full, completed from reference TRBV7-6 and TRBJ2-3, reads GAGVSQSPRYKVTKRGQDVALRCDPISGHVSLYWYRQALGQGPEFLTYFNYEAQQDKSGLPNDRFSAERPEGSISTLTIQRTEQRDSAMYRCASSLGAGFTDTQYFGPGTRLTVL.

The rearrangement joins TRBV9 to TRBJ2-7; 9 bases fit TRBD2. The CDR3 spans 16 residues. From germline, CDR1 is SGDLS and CDR2 YYNGEE. V shed 4 bases, J shed 3 bases, and the junction held 11 bases outside the gene matches. The CDR3: CASSPTASGAVYEQYF. CDR3 bases: TGTGCCAGCAGCCCTACGGCTAGCGGGGCGGTCTACGAGCAGTACTTC.

The chain joins TRBV6-5 to TRBJ1-2; 8 bases agree with TRBD1. Germline CDR1 is MNHEY and CDR2 is SVGAGI. The V gene end was trimmed by 5 bases and the J gene end by 4 bases; junction bases not matched to a gene: 6. This CDR3 is built from 14 residues. The CDR3: CASSPRDRGYGYTF. The CDR3 DNA sequence: TGTGCCAGCAGTCCTCGAGACAGGGGCTATGGCTACACCTTC.

The V gene is TRBV27, the J gene TRBJ1-1, with 9 bases that match TRBD1. CDR3 length: 14 amino acids. CDR1 MNHEY and CDR2 SMNVEV come from the germline V gene (reference sequence). Losses at the gene ends were 6 bases for V and 9 bases for J; bases not matched to a gene: 11. CDR3 sequence (DNA): TGTGCCAGCAGGCCGGGACAGGGCTTAGGGAAAGCTTTCTTT. Its protein is CASRPGQGLGKAFF.

The chain combines TRBV12-3 or TRBV12-4 with TRBJ2-7; the match to TRBD1 covers 8 bases. Trimming removed 6 bases from V and 4 bases from J; junction bases left unmatched: 5. The CDR3 sequence is 13 residues long. The CDR3 spells CASRDRAGYEQYF. CDR3 sequence (DNA): TGTGCCAGCAGGGACAGGGCGGGATACGAGCAGTACTTC.

J is TRBJ1-2 and V is TRBV6-1; 7 bases agree with TRBD1. V trimming: 5 bases; J trimming: 1 base; junction bases outside the gene matches: 4. The CDR3 sequence is 14 residues long. From germline, CDR1 is MNHNS and CDR2 SASEGT. The DNA for the CDR3 is TGTGCCAGCAGTTCCGACAGGGTTAACTATGGCTACACCTTC. This gives the protein CASSSDRVNYGYTF.

V usage is TRBV10-1 and J usage is TRBJ1-2; TRBD1 matches at 9 bases. V shed 8 bases and J 6 bases; nucleotides not matched to a gene: 4. Germline values: CDR1 WNHNN, CDR2 SYGVQD (reference sequence). This CDR3 has 12 residues. The CDR3 region is CASPGQGNGYTF. The CDR3 DNA sequence: TGCGCCAGCCCGGGACAGGGCAATGGCTACACCTTC.